This T cell receptor beta chain was identified in a study of shared clonotypes between healthy human individuals. Study-wide results and limits: Among the subsets, naive ones generally showed larger estimated richness than memory ones. Donors were few, which limited the genetic and exposure-history diversity represented.

With regard to this clone: The antigen is not known.

Donors were healthy HIV-negative adults without recently reported acute infections or vaccinations. The germline CDR1 and CDR2 sequences are SGHAT and FQNNGV. Trimming removed 5 bases from V and 4 bases from J; junction bases left unmatched: 3. The CDR3 length is 14 residues. Data came from immunoSEQ multiplex PCR; TCRdb stores just in-frame clones and leaves some out. The repertoire holds some 900,000 clones, with approximately 80% as singletons. Sequenced material: memory CD4+ T cells sorted from blood. Subset defined: CD45RA-negative fraction. The receptor was derived from a man in his late teens or twenties in good health. The chain links TRBV11-2 to TRBJ1-3; 9 bases line up with TRBD1. CDR3 amino acids: CASSQDRGGNTIYF. The CDR3 DNA is TGTGCCAGCAGCCAGGACAGGGGAGGAAACACCATATATTTT.